This T cell receptor (beta chain) was obtained from a study of T cells in Graves' hyperthyroidism and ophthalmopathy. Exclusion criteria comprised uncontrolled infection, other autoimmune disease, pregnancy or lactation. V gave up 8 bases and J gave up 9 bases; unmatched junction bases: 12. Germline V CDR1 and CDR2: MNHEY, SVGEGT. The CDR3 length is 15 residues. Researchers amplified the TCR beta CDR3 regions from RNA transcripts. Researchers ran a first-round RT-PCR on the TCR CDR3 using the HTBI primer set. From the multiplex PCR reads, TCRdb called clonotypes with MiXCR, one entry per CDR3 protein. The repertoire holds approximately 420,000 distinct CDR3 sequences, with approximately 13% as singletons.

V usage is TRBV6-2 or TRBV6-3 and J usage is TRBJ2-1; the match to TRBD1 covers 11 bases. The sequencing input was blood. The sequence was collected from a woman aged 18-29 years with Graves' hyperthyroidism. CDR3 in amino acids: CASSPPDRGRGEQFF. CDR3 bases: TGTGCCAGCTCACCCCCGGACAGGGGGCGCGGTGAGCAGTTCTTC.